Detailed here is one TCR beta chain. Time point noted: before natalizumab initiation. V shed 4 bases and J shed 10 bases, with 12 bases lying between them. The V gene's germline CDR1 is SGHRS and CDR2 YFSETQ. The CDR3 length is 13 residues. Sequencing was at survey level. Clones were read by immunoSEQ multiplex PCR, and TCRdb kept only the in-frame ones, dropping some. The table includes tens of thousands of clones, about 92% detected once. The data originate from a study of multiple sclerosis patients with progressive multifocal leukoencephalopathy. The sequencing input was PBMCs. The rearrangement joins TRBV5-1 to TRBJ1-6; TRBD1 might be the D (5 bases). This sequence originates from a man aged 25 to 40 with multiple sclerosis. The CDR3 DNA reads TGCGCCAGCAGCCCAAGCGGGGACTCACCCCTCCACTTT. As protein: CASSPSGDSPLHF.